The next 17 T cell receptor beta chains were all read from a single sample in a study of shared clonotypes between healthy human individuals. Clones were read by immunoSEQ multiplex PCR, and TCRdb kept only the in-frame ones, dropping some. Of about 380,000 clones in the sample, approximately 96% were seen once. Sequencing was performed on memory CD8+ T cells sorted from blood. As to subset: CD45RO+ cells pooled with CCR7-negative TemRA cells. Receptor source: a man younger than 40 in good health.

Remarks on this clone: The same CDR3 is also encoded by other DNA sequences in this sample. The chain links TRBV7-8 to TRBJ1-5, with D possibly TRBD1 on 5 matching bases. In germline, CDR1 is SGHVS, CDR2 FQNEAQ. CDR3 size: 15 residues. Trimming stripped 1 base from V and 2 bases from J, with 9 bases between. The CDR3 is CASSLDSRGNQPQHF. CDR3 nucleotide sequence: TGTGCCAGCAGCTTAGACAGCAGGGGCAATCAGCCCCAGCATTTT.

This chain links TRBV9 with TRBJ2-1; 9 bases match TRBD2. Trimming removed 3 bases from V and 4 bases from J; junction bases left unmatched: 5. This CDR3 comprises 15 residues. Germline loops: CDR1 SGDLS, CDR2 YYNGEE. The CDR3 reads CASSGGLAGYNEQFF. CDR3 DNA sequence: TGTGCCAGCAGCGGGGGACTAGCTGGGTACAATGAGCAGTTCTTC.

CDR3 bases: TGTGCCAGCAGTTTAGGCCCCAGCTATGGCTACACCTTC. Protein sequence: CASSLGPSYGYTF. The chain carries TRBV6-6 and TRBJ1-2, with no clear D. CDR1 is MNHNY, CDR2 SVGAGI, per germline (reference sequence). The CDR3 has 13 amino acids. V was shortened by 4 bases and J by 4 bases, with 10 bases between the two germline ends.

In nucleotides, the CDR3 is TGTGCCAGCAGCTTAGATCTGAGACTAGCGGCTCGGGCTCAAGAGACCCAGTACTTC. This codes for CASSLDLRLAARAQETQYF. The chain joins TRBV7-8 to TRBJ2-5, with 9 bases lining up with TRBD2. This CDR3 is 19 amino acids long. V trimming: 1 base; J trimming: 2 bases; junction bases outside the gene matches: 14. Germline loops: CDR1 SGHVS, CDR2 FQNEAQ.

The chain joins TRBV25-1 to TRBJ2-1, with 12 bases fitting TRBD2. CDR3 length: 16 residues. Germline CDR1 MGHDK, CDR2 SYGVNS. The V and J ends lost 10 bases and 4 bases, in that order; junction bases with no gene match: 11. CDR3 bases: TGTGCCACCGAAAGGGGGCTAGCGGGAGGGTACAATGAGCAGTTCTTC. Protein product: CATERGLAGGYNEQFF.

V usage is TRBV4-2 and J usage is TRBJ2-3; 7 bases align to TRBD2. V dropped 0 bases and J dropped 1; count of bases not matched to a gene: 4. Germline-derived CDR1 and CDR2 are LGHNA and YNFKEQ. There are 16 residues in the CDR3. CDR3 amino acids: CASSQDTSGGTDTQYF. DNA for the CDR3: TGTGCCAGCAGCCAAGATACCAGCGGGGGCACAGATACGCAGTATTTT.

The chain recombines TRBV29-1 with TRBJ2-3; tentatively, D is TRBD1 (7 bases). CDR3 length equals 15 residues. The germline gives CDR1 SQVTM, CDR2 ANQGSEA. The V gene lost 4 bases and the J gene lost 10 bases, with 24 bases spanning the gap. The CDR3 coding sequence is TGCAGCGTTGTGGGGGACAGAGTTCCGGGAGCTCCGCAGTATTTT. It codes for CSVVGDRVPGAPQYF.

The chain has TRBV2 and TRBJ1-1, with 7 bases identical to TRBD1. Per the germline V gene, CDR1 is SNHLY and CDR2 is FYNNEI. The V segment lost 10 bases and the J segment 1 base; nucleotides outside the gene matches: 12. The CDR3 is 15 residues long. CDR3 amino acids: CANQVIQGQNTEAFF. The CDR3 DNA follows: TGTGCCAACCAGGTTATACAGGGGCAGAACACTGAAGCTTTCTTT. The variable domain in full, with the rest retrieved from reference TRBV2 and TRBJ1-1, is EPEVTQTPSHQVTQMGQEVILRCVPISNHLYFYWYRQILGQKVEFLVSFYNNEISEKSEIFDDQFSVERPDGSNFTLKIRSTKLEDSAMYFCANQVIQGQNTEAFFGQGTRLTVV.

The chain uses TRBV29-1 and TRBJ1-5; TRBD1 aligns across 9 bases. Germline loops: CDR1 SQVTM, CDR2 ANQGSEA. This CDR3 has 14 residues. V was pared by 7 bases and J by 6 bases, with 10 bases of the junction left unmatched. CDR3 sequence (DNA): TGCAGCGCCAGCTACGGGACAGGGACTCAGCCCCAGCATTTT. Protein product: CSASYGTGTQPQHF.

The V and J genes are TRBV29-1 and TRBJ2-1; 7 nucleotides match TRBD1. Germline CDR1 SQVTM, CDR2 ANQGSEA. V gave up 7 bases and J gave up 4 bases; unmatched junction bases: 7. This CDR3 is built from 13 residues. The CDR3 coding sequence is TGCAGCGGAACCCGGGACAGTTACAATGAGCAGTTCTTC. This codes for CSGTRDSYNEQFF.

V gene TRBV5-1 combines with J gene TRBJ2-5, with D perhaps given as TRBD1 or TRBD2 (6 bases each). The germline gives CDR1 SGHRS, CDR2 YFSETQ. The V and J ends lost 0 bases and 5 bases respectively, with 11 bases between them. This CDR3 has 14 amino acids. The CDR3 DNA is TGCGCCAGCAGCTTGGAGCTAGGGGGGGAGACCCAGTACTTC. Amino acids: CASSLELGGETQYF.

The V and J genes are TRBV15 and TRBJ1-2; TRBD1 is a possible D gene (5 bases). The CDR3 is made up of 13 amino acids. Germline values: CDR1 LNHNV, CDR2 YYDKDF (reference sequence). With 3 bases removed from V and 5 bases from J, the gap between germline ends came to 10 bases. The CDR3 bases are TGTGCCACCAGCAGGGGACGGGATTATGGCTACACCTTC. Translating gives CATSRGRDYGYTF.

The chain has TRBV7-6 and TRBJ2-2; TRBD2 matches at 7 bases. V lost 5 bases, J lost 6 bases, and 21 bases stayed unmatched. This CDR3 is 19 amino acids long. CDR1 is SGHVS, CDR2 FNYEAQ, per germline. CDR3 coding DNA: TGTGCCAGCAGCCCTCCCCCCCGTCCGGGACTAACTTCTTCCGGGGAGCTGTTTTTT. This gives the protein CASSPPPRPGLTSSGELFF.

V gene TRBV19 combines with J gene TRBJ1-1, with D possibly TRBD1 on 6 matching bases. Trimming cost V 5 bases and J 3 bases, with 13 bases left between them. The CDR3 totals 14 residues. Germline assignment: CDR1 LNHDA and CDR2 SQIVND (reference sequence). Here the CDR3 reads CASSRTGWDTEAFF. The CDR3, as DNA: TGTGCCAGTAGTCGTACAGGGTGGGACACTGAAGCTTTCTTT.

The chain couples TRBV10-3 to TRBJ2-7; tentatively, D is TRBD2 (6 bases). CDR1 is ENHRY and CDR2 is SYGVKD in the germline V gene. V shed 4 bases and J shed 0 bases, with 13 bases lying between them. The CDR3 has 15 residues. CDR3 coding DNA: TGTGCCATCAGTGGGGACGGGGGTAGCTCCTACGAGCAGTACTTC. It translates to CAISGDGGSSYEQYF.

This clone was found once. This rearrangement joins TRBV10-1 to TRBJ2-3, with 12 bases aligning to TRBD2. From germline, CDR1 is WNHNN and CDR2 SYGVQD (reference sequence). Germline trimming cut 8 bases from V and 6 bases from J; bases unmatched to any gene: 9. This CDR3 spans 15 amino acids. The CDR3 nucleotides are TGCGCCAGCGGAGAAAAGACTAGCGGGGGCGATACGCAGTATTTT. Protein product: CASGEKTSGGDTQYF.

V usage is TRBV7-9 and J usage is TRBJ2-4; 11 positions agree with TRBD1. The CDR3 spans 16 residues. Germline lookup yields CDR1 SEHNR and CDR2 FQNEAQ (reference sequence). V gave up 1 base and J gave up 2 bases; unmatched junction bases: 1. CDR3 sequence: CASSLGDRGTKNIQYF. The CDR3 bases are TGTGCCAGCAGCTTAGGGGACAGGGGGACCAAAAACATTCAGTACTTC.